This T cell receptor (beta chain) was found in a study of T cell responses to AZD1222 COVID-19 vaccine. This CDR3 comprises 15 residues. Germline V gene sequence: CDR1 LGHDT, CDR2 YNNKEL (reference sequence). Deletions cut 1 base from V and 7 bases from J, with 11 bases between. Repertoires were generated with immunoSEQ multiplex PCR, while TCRdb's copy carries only in-frame clones and drops some. The table has 110,000 to 150,000 clones, 90% to 95% seen once. The material sequenced was peripheral blood, taken after recovery from COVID-19. The sequence came from an adult who had recovered from COVID-19. V is TRBV3-1 (or the pseudogene TRBV3-2) and J is TRBJ1-6; D call uncertain. The CDR3 DNA reads as TGTGCCAGCAGCCAAGGTCATTCGGCGAATTCACCCCTCCACTTT. The encoded protein is CASSQGHSANSPLHF.